This T cell receptor beta chain is drawn from a study of T cell responses to AZD1222 COVID-19 vaccine. Broader study findings: Reportedly, nearly half of unique spike TCRs recognized epitopes outside B.1.351/B.1.1.7 mutations. Once two AZD1222 doses were given, Spike-specific TCR breadth and depth went up. In all cases, repertoires were sampled only after the peak T cell response. In a largely white British group with more females than males, clonal diversity was possibly underestimated.

Comments on this clone: Its antigen remains unidentified.

TCRdb's table, derived via immunoSEQ multiplex PCR, lists solely in-frame clones and lacks some. The table includes about 140,000 clones, 90% to 95% detected once. The CDR3 contains 17 residues. The V segment lost 2 bases and the J segment 8 bases; nucleotides outside the gene matches: 19. The V gene's germline CDR1 is SQVTM and CDR2 ANQGSEA. The rearrangement links TRBV29-1 to TRBJ1-2; 8 bases align to TRBD1. The sequence was obtained from an adult who received the AZD1222 COVID-19 vaccine. The sample in question was peripheral blood, obtained 28 days after the second AZD1222 dose. The CDR3 reads CSVETIIQGASLDGYTF. CDR3 DNA sequence: TGCAGCGTTGAAACAATTATTCAGGGGGCAAGTTTGGACGGCTACACCTTC.